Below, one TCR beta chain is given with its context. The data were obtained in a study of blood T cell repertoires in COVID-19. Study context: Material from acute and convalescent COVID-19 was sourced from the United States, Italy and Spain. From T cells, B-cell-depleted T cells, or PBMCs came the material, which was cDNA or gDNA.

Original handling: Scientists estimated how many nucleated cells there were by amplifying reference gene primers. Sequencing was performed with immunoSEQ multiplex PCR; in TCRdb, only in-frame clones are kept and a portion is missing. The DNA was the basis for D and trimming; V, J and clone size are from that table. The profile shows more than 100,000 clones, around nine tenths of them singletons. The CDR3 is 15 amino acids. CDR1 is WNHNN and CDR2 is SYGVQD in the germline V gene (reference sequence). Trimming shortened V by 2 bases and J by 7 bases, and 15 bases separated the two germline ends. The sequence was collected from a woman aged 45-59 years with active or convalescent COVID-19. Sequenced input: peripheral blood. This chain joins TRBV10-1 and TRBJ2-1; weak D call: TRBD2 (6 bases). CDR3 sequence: CASSEVGARGNEQFF. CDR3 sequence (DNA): TGCGCCAGCAGTGAGGTTGGCGCCCGGGGGAATGAGCAGTTCTTC.